A single TCR beta chain is shown here with its context. Its antigen is unknown. Base qualities are not provided; no much larger clone lies one nucleotide away. The source of the sample is a study of CD8+CD57+ T cells in acquired aplastic anemia (dated by TCRdb to the late 2010s). With respect to the entire study: On average, sorted CD4+ and CD8+ cells yielded roughly 3.4 ug of extracted DNA, with a range of roughly 0.17 to 27.4 ug. CD8+CD57+ expansion was defined as a frequency above the mean frequency observed in healthy subjects.

Via the germline V gene, CDR1 is SNHLY and CDR2 FYNNEI. Including the terminal cysteine and phenylalanine, the CDR3 comprises 15 residues. The sequence is cut down to CDR3 DNA, 45 bases in frame from base 1. V is shortened by 3 bases, J by 8 bases, and the region joining them spans 18 bases. Expansion of CD8+CD57+ cells had been shown by flow cytometry in the patients chosen for sequencing. All patients had severe acquired aplastic anemia diagnosed by International Study of Aplastic Anemia and Agranulocytosis and Camitta criteria. No therapy had been received by the patients at the time of blood sampling. In the study, sorted CD4+ and CD8+ blood T cells from patients with severe aplastic anemia and from healthy subjects underwent deep sequencing of TCR repertoires. Patients were enrolled under clinicaltrials.gov protocols 00001620, 01623167, 00001397, 00071045, 00081523 and 00961064 in the USA. Ficoll-Paque density gradient centrifugation was used to isolate peripheral blood mononuclear cells. CD4+ and CD8+ T cells were sorted by FACS or magnetic beads before DNA extraction.

The research as a whole found: CD8+ Simpson's diversity did not differ significantly between patients and healthy controls (P=0.060). Although twenty-nine CD8+ CDR3 sequences were shared by patients and controls, these sequences appeared highly expressed in patients and within the immunodominant clones of patients.

Genomic DNA was used as template for profiling of TCR beta VDJ combinations and CDR3 sequences. An Illumina HiSeq 2000 was used for TCR repertoire sequencing. Per the authors' processing: TRBV/TRBJ rearrangement plots, CDR3 size and DJ length profiles, and Simpson's diversity index were used to assess repertoires. The immunodominant clone was defined as the most abundant DNA sequence in deep sequencing data. CDR3 amino acid sequences were checked for sharing across subjects and were also compared against the VDJdb database and published repertoires. The public sequencing data were trimmed at Q25 with fastp and processed into clonotypes with MiXCR by TCRdb, which kept only in-frame beta chains. Rows with a matching CDR3 protein are joined into one entry that keeps the most common DNA and genes. TCRdb, not the original authors, processed these V and J calls. For this sample there are some 140,000 distinct CDR3 sequences; around half appear just once. Approximately 12% of the sample is held by the ten biggest clonotypes.

Input material: sorted CD4+, CD8+, or CD8+CD57+ T cells (not recorded which) from PBMCs. The chain uses TRBV2 and TRBJ2-3; a confident D gene designation cannot be given. This TCR was recovered from a human donor with aplastic anemia. This receptor has the CDR3 CASSDSLDGCSTQYF. The DNA sequence reads TGTGCCAGCAGTGACTCCTTAGACGGGTGCAGTACGCAGTATTTT.